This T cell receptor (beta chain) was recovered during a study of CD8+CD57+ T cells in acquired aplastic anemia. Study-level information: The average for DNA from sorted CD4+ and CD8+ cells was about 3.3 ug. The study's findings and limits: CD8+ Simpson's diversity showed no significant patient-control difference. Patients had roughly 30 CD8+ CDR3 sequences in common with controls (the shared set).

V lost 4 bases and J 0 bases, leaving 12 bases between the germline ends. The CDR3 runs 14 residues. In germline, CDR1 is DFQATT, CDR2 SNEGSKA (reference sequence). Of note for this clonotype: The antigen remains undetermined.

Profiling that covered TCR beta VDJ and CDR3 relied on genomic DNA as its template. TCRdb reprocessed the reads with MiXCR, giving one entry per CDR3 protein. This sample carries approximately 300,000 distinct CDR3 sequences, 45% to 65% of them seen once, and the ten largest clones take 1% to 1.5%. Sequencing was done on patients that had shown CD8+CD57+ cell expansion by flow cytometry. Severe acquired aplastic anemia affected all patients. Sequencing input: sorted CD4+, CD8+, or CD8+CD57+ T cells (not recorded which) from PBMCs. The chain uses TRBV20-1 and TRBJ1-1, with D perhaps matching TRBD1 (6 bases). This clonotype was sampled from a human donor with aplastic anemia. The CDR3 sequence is CSATVRDMNTEAFF. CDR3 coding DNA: TGCAGTGCTACCGTCCGGGACATGAACACTGAAGCTTTCTTT.